This entry lists 6 T cell receptor beta chains sequenced from one sample in a study of T cell responses to AZD1222 COVID-19 vaccine. Only in-frame clones appear in the TCRdb table, and some are missing; sequencing was by immunoSEQ multiplex PCR. In the table there are fewer than 35,000 clones, roughly nine tenths of which are singletons. The sequencing used peripheral blood, collected on day 0 of AZD1222 vaccination. These receptors were collected from an adult in good health.

V usage is TRBV7-9 and J usage is TRBJ1-4; possible D gene TRBD1, 6 bases. The CDR3 extends over 17 amino acids. With 5 bases removed from V and 7 bases from J, the gap between germline ends came to 23 bases. From germline, CDR1 is SEHNR and CDR2 FQNEAQ (reference sequence). The CDR3 is CASSAPRGQNKGEKLFF. The DNA for the CDR3 is TGTGCCAGCAGCGCCCCCCGGGGGCAGAATAAAGGTGAAAAACTGTTTTTT.

About this clone: Mismatch with germline at one junction end may stem from a read error. This chain joins TRBV7-2 and TRBJ2-7; possible D gene TRBD2, 5 bases. The CDR3 spans 14 residues. Per germline, CDR1 SGHTA and CDR2 FQGNSA. The CDR3 DNA follows: TGTGCCAGCAGCGTAGCCGGGGTTTCCTACGAGCAGTACTTC. Its protein is CASSVAGVSYEQYF. Based on the CDR3 plus reference TRBV7-2 and TRBJ2-7, the full variable domain is GAGVSQSPSNKVTEKGKDVELRCDPISGHTALYWYRQSLGQGLEFLIYFQGNSAPDKSGLPSDRFSAERTGGSVSTLTIQRTQQEDSAVYLCASSVAGVSYEQYFGPGTRLTVT.

This chain links TRBV5-4 with TRBJ1-6, with 7 bases that match TRBD1. The ends lost 3 bases at V and 6 bases at J; junction bases unmatched: 3. This CDR3 spans 14 amino acids. The germline CDR1 and CDR2 sequences are SGHNT and YYREEE (reference sequence). The CDR3 DNA is TGTGCCAGCAGCTCAACAGGGGTTAATTCACCCCTCCACTTT. Amino acids: CASSSTGVNSPLHF.

This clone was seen a single time. The chain's CDR3 is CASSSPLGREGETQYF. In nucleotides, the CDR3 is TGTGCCAGCAGCTCCCCTCTCGGCAGGGAGGGGGAGACCCAGTACTTC. The rearrangement links TRBV5-4 to TRBJ2-5, with 7 bases identical to TRBD2. The J segment lost 5 bases and the V segment lost 3 bases, leaving 13 bases of the junction unmatched. CDR1 is SGHNT and CDR2 is YYREEE in the germline V gene (reference sequence). The CDR3 covers 16 residues. The full variable domain, with the rest looked up from reference TRBV5-4 and TRBJ2-5, is ETGVTQSPTHLIKTRGQQVTLRCSSQSGHNTVSWYQQALGQGPQFIFQYYREEENGRGNFPPRFSGLQFPNYSSELNVNALELDDSALYLCASSSPLGREGETQYFGPGTRLLVL.

The chain uses TRBV11-2 and TRBJ2-2, with D possibly matching TRBD1 (5 bases). CDR1 is SGHAT, CDR2 FQNNGV, per germline. V lost 1 base and J lost 1, with 7 bases in between. The CDR3 is made up of 15 amino acids. The CDR3 region is CASSLAQGNTGELFF. The CDR3 region has the DNA TGTGCCAGCAGCTTAGCCCAGGGGAACACCGGGGAGCTGTTTTTT.

This sequence joins TRBV13 and TRBJ1-6; a weak D match, TRBD1 (6 bases). This CDR3 is built from 18 residues. Per the germline V gene, CDR1 is PRHDT and CDR2 is FYEKMQ (reference sequence). V lost 3 bases, J lost 5 bases, and 20 bases lay in between. CDR3 coding DNA: TGTGCCAGCAGCTTTTGGGACATCAAGGAGTGGAATAATTCACCCCTCCACTTT. It specifies CASSFWDIKEWNNSPLHF. Combining the CDR3 with reference TRBV13 and TRBJ1-6 gives the whole variable domain AAGVIQSPRHLIKEKRETATLKCYPIPRHDTVYWYQQGPGQDPQFLISFYEKMQSDKGSIPDRFSAQQFSDYHSELNMSSLELGDSALYFCASSFWDIKEWNNSPLHFGNGTRLTVT.